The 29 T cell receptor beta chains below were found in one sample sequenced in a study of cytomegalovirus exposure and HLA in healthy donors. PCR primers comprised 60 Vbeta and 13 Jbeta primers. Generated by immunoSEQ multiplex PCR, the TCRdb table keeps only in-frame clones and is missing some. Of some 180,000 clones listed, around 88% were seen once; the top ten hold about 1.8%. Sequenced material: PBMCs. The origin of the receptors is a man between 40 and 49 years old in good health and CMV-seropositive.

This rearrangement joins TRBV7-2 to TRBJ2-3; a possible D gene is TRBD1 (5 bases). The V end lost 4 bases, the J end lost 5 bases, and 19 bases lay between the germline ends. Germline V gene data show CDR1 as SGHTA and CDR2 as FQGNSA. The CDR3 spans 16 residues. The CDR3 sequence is CASSSLRVHPGDTQYF. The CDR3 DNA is TGTGCCAGCAGCTCCCTCAGGGTTCATCCAGGAGATACGCAGTATTTT.

This CDR3 reads CATSRARGSGNTIYF. CDR3 DNA sequence: TGTGCCACCAGCAGGGCGCGGGGCTCTGGAAACACCATATATTTT. This chain connects TRBV15 to TRBJ1-3, with D hard to call. The CDR3 has 15 residues. Germline values: CDR1 LNHNV, CDR2 YYDKDF (reference sequence). V lost 3 bases, J lost 0 bases, and 9 bases lay in between.

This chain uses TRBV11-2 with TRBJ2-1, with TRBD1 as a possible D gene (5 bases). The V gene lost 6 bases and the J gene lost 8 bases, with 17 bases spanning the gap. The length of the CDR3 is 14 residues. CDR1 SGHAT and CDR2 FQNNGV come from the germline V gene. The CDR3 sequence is CASRLSREFYEQFF. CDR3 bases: TGTGCCAGCAGGCTATCCAGGGAATTTTATGAGCAGTTCTTC.

CDR3 sequence reads: CASSPRQYPPDYGYTF. CDR3 in DNA: TGTGCCAGCTCTCCGAGACAGTATCCCCCGGACTATGGCTACACCTTC. The chain carries TRBV2 and TRBJ1-2; the D gene is possibly TRBD1 (5 bases). The V gene lost 8 bases and the J gene lost 3 bases, with 22 bases spanning the gap. Germline V lookup: CDR1 SNHLY, CDR2 FYNNEI. This CDR3 comprises 16 residues.

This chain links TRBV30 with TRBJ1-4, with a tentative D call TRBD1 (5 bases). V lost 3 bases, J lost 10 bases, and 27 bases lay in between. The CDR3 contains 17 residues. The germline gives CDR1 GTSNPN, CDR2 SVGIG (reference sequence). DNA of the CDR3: TGTGCCTGGAGCCACAAGAGTTCGGACACATTTAGGGGAAAACTGTTTTTT. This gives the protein CAWSHKSSDTFRGKLFF.

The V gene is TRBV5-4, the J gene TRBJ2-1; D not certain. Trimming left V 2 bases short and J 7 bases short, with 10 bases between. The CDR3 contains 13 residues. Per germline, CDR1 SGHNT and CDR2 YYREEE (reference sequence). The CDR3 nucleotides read TGTGCCAGCAGCTTCTCCCTCGAGAATGAGCAGTTCTTC. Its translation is CASSFSLENEQFF.

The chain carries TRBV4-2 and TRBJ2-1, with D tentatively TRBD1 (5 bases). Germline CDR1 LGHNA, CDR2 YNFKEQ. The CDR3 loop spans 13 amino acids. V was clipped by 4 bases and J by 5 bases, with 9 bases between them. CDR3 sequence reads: CASSRQGNNEQFF. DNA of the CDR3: TGTGCCAGCAGCCGTCAGGGTAACAATGAGCAGTTCTTC.

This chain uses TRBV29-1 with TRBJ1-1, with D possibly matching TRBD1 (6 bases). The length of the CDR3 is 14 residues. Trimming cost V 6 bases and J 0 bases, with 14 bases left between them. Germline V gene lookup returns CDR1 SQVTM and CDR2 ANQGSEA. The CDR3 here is CSVPQAGVNTEAFF. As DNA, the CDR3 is TGCAGCGTACCCCAGGCAGGGGTGAACACTGAAGCTTTCTTT.

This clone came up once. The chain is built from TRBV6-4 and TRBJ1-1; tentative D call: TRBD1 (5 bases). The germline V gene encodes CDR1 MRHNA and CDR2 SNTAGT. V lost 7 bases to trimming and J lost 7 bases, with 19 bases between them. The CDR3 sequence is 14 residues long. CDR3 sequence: CASTTWTLSCEAFF. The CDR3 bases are TGTGCCAGCACCACTTGGACACTAAGCTGTGAAGCTTTCTTT.

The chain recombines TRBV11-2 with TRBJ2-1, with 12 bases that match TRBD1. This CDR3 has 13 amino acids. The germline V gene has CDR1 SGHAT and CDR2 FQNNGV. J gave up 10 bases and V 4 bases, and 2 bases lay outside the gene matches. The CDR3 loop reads CASSWDRGREQFF. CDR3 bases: TGTGCCAGCAGCTGGGACAGGGGGCGCGAGCAGTTCTTC.

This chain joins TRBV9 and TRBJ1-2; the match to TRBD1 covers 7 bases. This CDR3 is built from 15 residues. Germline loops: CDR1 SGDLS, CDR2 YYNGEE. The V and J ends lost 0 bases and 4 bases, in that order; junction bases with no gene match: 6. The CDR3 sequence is CASSVAGTEPYGYTF. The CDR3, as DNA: TGTGCCAGCAGCGTAGCGGGGACAGAACCCTATGGCTACACCTTC.

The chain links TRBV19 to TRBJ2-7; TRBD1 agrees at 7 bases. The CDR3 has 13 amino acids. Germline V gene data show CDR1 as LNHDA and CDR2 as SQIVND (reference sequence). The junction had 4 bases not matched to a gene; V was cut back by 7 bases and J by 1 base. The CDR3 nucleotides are TGTGCCAGTAAAGGGACAGTGTCCTACGAGCAGTACTTC. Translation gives CASKGTVSYEQYF.

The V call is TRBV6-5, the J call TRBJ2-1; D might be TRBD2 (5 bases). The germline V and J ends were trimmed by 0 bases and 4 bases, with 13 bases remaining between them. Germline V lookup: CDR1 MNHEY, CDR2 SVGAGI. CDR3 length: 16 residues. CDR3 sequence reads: CASSYSGKGSYNEQFF. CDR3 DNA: TGTGCCAGCAGTTACTCTGGCAAAGGGAGTTACAATGAGCAGTTCTTC.

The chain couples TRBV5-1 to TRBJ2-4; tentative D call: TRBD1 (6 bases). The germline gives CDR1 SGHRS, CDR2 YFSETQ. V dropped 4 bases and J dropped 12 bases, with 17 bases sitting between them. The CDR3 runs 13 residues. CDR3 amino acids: CASSLEVEDSQYF. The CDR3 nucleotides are TGCGCCAGCAGCCTCGAGGTAGAGGACAGTCAGTACTTC.

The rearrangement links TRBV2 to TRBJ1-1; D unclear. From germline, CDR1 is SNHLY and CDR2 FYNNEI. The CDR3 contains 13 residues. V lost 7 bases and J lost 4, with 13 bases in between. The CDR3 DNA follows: TGTGCCAGCAAGGAGGGTGAGGGCACTGAAGCTTTCTTT. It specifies CASKEGEGTEAFF.

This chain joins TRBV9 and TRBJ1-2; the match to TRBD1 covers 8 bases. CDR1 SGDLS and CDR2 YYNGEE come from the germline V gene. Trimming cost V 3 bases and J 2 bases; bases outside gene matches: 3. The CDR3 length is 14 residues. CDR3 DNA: TGTGCCAGCAGCGCAGGACAGGGCAACTATGGCTACACCTTC. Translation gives CASSAGQGNYGYTF.

The CDR3 is CASTETDHVPYEQYF. The CDR3 DNA sequence: TGTGCTAGTACTGAAACAGACCACGTCCCCTACGAGCAGTACTTC. V is TRBV12-5 and J is TRBJ2-7; D remains ambiguous. Trimming took off 8 bases at V and 2 bases at J, with 19 bases between the two ends. This CDR3 is 15 amino acids long. Per the germline V gene, CDR1 is LGHNT and CDR2 is FRNRAP.

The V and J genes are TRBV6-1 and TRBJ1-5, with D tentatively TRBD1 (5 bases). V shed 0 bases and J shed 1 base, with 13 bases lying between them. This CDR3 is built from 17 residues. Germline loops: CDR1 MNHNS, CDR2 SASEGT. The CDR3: CASSEATVPRSNQPQHF. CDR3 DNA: TGTGCCAGCAGTGAAGCGACAGTCCCGCGGAGCAATCAGCCCCAGCATTTT.

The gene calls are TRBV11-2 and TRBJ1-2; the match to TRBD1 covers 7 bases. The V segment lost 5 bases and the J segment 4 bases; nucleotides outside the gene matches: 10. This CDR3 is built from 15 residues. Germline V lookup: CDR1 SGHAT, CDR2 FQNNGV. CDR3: CASSIMTGQGYGYTF. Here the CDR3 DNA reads TGTGCCAGCAGCATAATGACAGGGCAGGGCTATGGCTACACCTTC. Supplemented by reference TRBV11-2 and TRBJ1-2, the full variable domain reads EAGVAQSPRYKIIEKRQSVAFWCNPISGHATLYWYQQILGQGPKLLIQFQNNGVVDDSQLPKDRFSAERLKGVDSTLKIQPAKLEDSAVYLCASSIMTGQGYGYTFGSGTRLTVV.

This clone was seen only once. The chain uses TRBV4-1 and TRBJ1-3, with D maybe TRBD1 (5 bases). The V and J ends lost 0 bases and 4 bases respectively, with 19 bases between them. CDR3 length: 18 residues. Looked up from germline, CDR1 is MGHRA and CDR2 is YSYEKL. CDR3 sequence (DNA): TGCGCCAGCAGCCAAGATTCGGGTGGTGCGGGGCCGGGAAACACCATATATTTT. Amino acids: CASSQDSGGAGPGNTIYF.

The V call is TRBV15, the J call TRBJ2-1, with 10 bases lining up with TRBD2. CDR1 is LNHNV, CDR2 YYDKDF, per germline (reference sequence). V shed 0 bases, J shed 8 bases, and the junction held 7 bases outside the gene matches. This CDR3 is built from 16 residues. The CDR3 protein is CATSREALAGVDEQFF. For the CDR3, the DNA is TGTGCCACCAGCAGAGAGGCGCTAGCGGGAGTCGATGAGCAGTTCTTC.

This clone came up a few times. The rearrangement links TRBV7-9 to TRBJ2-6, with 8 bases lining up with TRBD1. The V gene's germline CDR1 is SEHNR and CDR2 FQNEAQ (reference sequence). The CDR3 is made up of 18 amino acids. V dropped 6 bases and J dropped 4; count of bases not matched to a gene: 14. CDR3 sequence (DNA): TGTGCCAGCAGTAGGGCCGGGACAGGACTCTCCGGGGCCAACGTCCTGACTTTC. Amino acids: CASSRAGTGLSGANVLTF.

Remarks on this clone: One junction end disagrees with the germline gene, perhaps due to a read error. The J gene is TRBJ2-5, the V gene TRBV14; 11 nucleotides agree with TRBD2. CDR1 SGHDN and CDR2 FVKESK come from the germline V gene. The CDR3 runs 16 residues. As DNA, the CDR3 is TGTGCCGGCAGCCAAGATTTCGGACTAGCGGGAGAGACCCAGTACTTC. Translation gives CAGSQDFGLAGETQYF.

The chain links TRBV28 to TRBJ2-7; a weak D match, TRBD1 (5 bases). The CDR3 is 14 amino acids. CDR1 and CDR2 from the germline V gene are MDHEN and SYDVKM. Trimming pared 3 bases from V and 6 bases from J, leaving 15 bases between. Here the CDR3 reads CASSFFVTAAEQYF. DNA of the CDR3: TGTGCCAGCAGTTTTTTTGTGACAGCCGCCGAGCAGTACTTC. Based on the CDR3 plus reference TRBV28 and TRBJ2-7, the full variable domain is DVKVTQSSRYLVKRTGEKVFLECVQDMDHENMFWYRQDPGLGLRLIYFSYDVKMKEKGDIPEGYSVSREKKERFSLILESASTNQTSMYLCASSFFVTAAEQYFGPGTRLTVT.

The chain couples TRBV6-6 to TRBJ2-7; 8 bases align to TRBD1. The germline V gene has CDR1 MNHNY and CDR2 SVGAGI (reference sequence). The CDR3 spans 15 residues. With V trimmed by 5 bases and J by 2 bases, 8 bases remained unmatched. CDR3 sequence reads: CASSLSPDRAYEQYF. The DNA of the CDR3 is TGTGCCAGCAGTCTTAGCCCGGACAGGGCCTACGAGCAGTACTTC.

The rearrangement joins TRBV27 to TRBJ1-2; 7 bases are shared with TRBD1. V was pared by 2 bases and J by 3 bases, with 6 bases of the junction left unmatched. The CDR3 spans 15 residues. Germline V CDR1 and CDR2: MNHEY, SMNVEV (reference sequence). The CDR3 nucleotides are TGTGCCAGCAGTTTAATGAGGGGGCGGGACTATGGCTACACCTTC. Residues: CASSLMRGRDYGYTF.

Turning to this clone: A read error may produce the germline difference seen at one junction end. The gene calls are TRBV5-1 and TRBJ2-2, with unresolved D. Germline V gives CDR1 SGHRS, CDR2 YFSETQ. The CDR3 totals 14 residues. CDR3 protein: CVSSLIANTGELFF. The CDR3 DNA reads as TGCGTCAGCAGCTTGATAGCGAACACCGGGGAGCTGTTTTTT.

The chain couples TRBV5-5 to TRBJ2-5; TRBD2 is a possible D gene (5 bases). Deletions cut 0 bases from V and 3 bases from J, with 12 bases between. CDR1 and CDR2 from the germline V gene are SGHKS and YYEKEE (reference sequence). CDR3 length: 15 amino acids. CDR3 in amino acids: CASSLGRVGKETQYF. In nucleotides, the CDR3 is TGTGCCAGCAGCTTGGGGCGGGTAGGGAAAGAGACCCAGTACTTC.

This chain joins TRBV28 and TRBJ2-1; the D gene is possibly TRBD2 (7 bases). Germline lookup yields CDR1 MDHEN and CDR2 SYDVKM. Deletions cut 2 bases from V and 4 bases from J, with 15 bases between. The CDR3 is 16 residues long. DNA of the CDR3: TGTGCCAGCAGTTTAAGAGGGGGGGCAAGGTACAATGAGCAGTTCTTC. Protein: CASSLRGGARYNEQFF.